Reported below is one T cell receptor beta chain. TCRdb re-derived calls from the 5' RACE reads in MiXCR, one entry per CDR3 protein. The data hold 700,000 or so distinct CDR3 sequences, with 8.6% observed a single time. The data are from a study of identical twins. The germline gives CDR1 SNHLY, CDR2 FYNNEI. The CDR3 is 13 residues long. Trimming removed 6 bases from V and 11 bases from J; junction bases left unmatched: 10. Another study also made use of these data, one on yellow fever vaccine responses in identical twins.

V gene TRBV2 combines with J gene TRBJ2-7; TRBD1 agrees at 10 bases. Input material: PBMCs. This TCR was sampled from a woman between 18 and 30 years old in good health. Here the CDR3 reads CASSLPGTGEKYF. The CDR3 coding sequence is TGTGCCAGCAGCCTACCCGGGACAGGGGAGAAGTACTTC.